This TCR beta chain was observed in a study of blood T cell repertoires in COVID-19. Whole-study context: Sites across the United States, Italy and Spain contributed samples from acute and convalescent COVID-19. Sample material is recorded as cDNA or gDNA derived from T cells, B-cell-depleted T cells, or PBMCs.

Original data processing: Amplification of reference gene primers was used by the study to estimate nucleated cell counts. Profiling relied on immunoSEQ multiplex PCR, and the TCRdb table lists in-frame clones only, not all of them. V, J and clone size were drawn from that table, and D and trimming were deduced from the DNA. The sample yields some 180,000 clones, around 81% seen once. The germline CDR1 and CDR2 sequences are SGHTA and FQGTGA. V gave up 4 bases and J gave up 2 bases, with 13 bases separating them. CDR3 length equals 15 residues. Seattle participants joined during active infection and were tracked over time.

The genes are TRBV7-3 and TRBJ2-3; the D gene is possibly TRBD2 (6 bases). Specimen: peripheral blood. The sequence derives from a woman in her 40s with COVID-19, enrolled during active disease. CDR3 bases: TGTGCCAGCAGCTCGGGACTGGGAAACACAGATACGCAGTATTTT. As protein: CASSSGLGNTDTQYF.